The clone carrying this TCR beta chain was counted a single time. The antigen is not known. At collection, donors were nominally healthy, but unrecorded immune exposures were probable. V dropped 0 bases and J dropped 4 bases, with 9 bases sitting between them. The CDR3 has 14 amino acids. Germline assignment: CDR1 GTSNPN and CDR2 SVGIG (reference sequence). This entry comes from a study of cytomegalovirus exposure and HLA in healthy donors. General observations from the study: TCR beta sequences reportedly predicted the HLA-A and HLA-B alleles of most subjects accurately. A missense variant in DCLRE1C was later tied to TCR beta V- and J-gene trimming. Presence/absence analyses rested on an assumption that sequencing depth was roughly uniform across donors.

The PCR had 60 Vbeta and 13 Jbeta primers. TCRdb's table, derived via immunoSEQ multiplex PCR, lists solely in-frame clones and lacks some. This table holds about 190,000 clones, 75% to 85% found once. The rearrangement uses TRBV30 and TRBJ2-2, with a tentative D call TRBD2 (6 bases). The clonotype was recovered from a woman aged 25 to 39 in good health and CMV-seropositive. The sequencing input was PBMCs. The CDR3 spells CAWSVLAPTGELFF. DNA of the CDR3: TGTGCCTGGAGTGTACTAGCACCCACCGGGGAGCTGTTTTTT.